Included here is one TCR beta chain sequence, with context. These data originate in a study of cytomegalovirus exposure and HLA in healthy donors. The method was immunoSEQ multiplex PCR; TCRdb's version includes in-frame clones alone and lacks a portion of them. The sample shows more than 120,000 clones, roughly 89% of them seen only once. J was trimmed by 8 bases and V by 2 bases; bases with no gene match: 3. The CDR3 spans 14 residues. Looked up from germline, CDR1 is MGHDK and CDR2 is SYGVNS. The origin of this receptor is a man aged 18-30 years in good health and CMV-seropositive. J is TRBJ1-3 and V is TRBV25-1; TRBD1 agrees at 10 bases. Sequenced input: PBMCs. The CDR3 spells CASSEPGQGDTIYF. CDR3 DNA: TGTGCCAGCAGTGAACCAGGACAGGGGGACACCATATATTTT.